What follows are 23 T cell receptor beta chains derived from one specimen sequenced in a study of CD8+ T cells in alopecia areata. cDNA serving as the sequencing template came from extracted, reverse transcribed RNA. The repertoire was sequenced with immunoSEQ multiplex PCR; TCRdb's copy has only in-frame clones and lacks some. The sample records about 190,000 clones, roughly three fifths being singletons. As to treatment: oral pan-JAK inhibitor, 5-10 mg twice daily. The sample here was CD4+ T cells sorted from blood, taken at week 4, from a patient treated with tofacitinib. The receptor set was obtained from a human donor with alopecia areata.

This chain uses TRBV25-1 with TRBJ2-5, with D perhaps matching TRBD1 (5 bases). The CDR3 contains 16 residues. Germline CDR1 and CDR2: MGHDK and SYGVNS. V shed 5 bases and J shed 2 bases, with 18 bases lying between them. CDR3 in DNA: TGTGCCAGCAGTCCAATGGGCAGGGATCAACAAGAGACCCAGTACTTC. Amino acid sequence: CASSPMGRDQQETQYF.

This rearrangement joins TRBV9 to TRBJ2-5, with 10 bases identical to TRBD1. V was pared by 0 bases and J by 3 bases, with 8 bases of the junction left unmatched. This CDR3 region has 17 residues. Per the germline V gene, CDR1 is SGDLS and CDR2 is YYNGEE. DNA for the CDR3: TGTGCCAGCAGCGTAGGTCGGACAGGGGGGAAGGAAGAGACCCAGTACTTC. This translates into CASSVGRTGGKEETQYF.

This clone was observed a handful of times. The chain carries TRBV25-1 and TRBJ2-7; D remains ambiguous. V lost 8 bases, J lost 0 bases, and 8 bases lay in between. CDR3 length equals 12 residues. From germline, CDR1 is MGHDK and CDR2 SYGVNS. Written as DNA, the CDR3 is TGTGCCAGCGCTGGGTCCTCCTACGAGCAGTACTTC. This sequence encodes CASAGSSYEQYF.

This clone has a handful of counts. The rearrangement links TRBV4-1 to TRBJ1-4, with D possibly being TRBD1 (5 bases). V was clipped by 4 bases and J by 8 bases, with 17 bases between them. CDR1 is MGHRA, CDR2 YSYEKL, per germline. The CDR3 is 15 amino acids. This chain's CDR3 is CASSLEGDRGEKLFF. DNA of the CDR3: TGCGCCAGCAGCCTTGAAGGGGATAGAGGCGAAAAACTGTTTTTT.

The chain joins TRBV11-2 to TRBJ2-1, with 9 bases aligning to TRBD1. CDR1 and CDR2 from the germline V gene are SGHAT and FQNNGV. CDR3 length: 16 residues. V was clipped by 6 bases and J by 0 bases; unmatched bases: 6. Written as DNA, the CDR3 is TGTGCCAGCAGAGCCCCGGGACAGGGCTCCTACAATGAGCAGTTCTTC. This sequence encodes CASRAPGQGSYNEQFF.

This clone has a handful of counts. CDR3 loop: CASSSIQGDTQYF. In DNA form, the CDR3 reads TGTGCCAGCAGTTCAATACAGGGAGATACGCAGTATTTT. The chain is built from TRBV28 and TRBJ2-3, with D tentatively TRBD1 (6 bases). V was pared by 4 bases and J by 5 bases, with 10 bases between. In germline, CDR1 is MDHEN, CDR2 SYDVKM. The CDR3 loop spans 13 amino acids.

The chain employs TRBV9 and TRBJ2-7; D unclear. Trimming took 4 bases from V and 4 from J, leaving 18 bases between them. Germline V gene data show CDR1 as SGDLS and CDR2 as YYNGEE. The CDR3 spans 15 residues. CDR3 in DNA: TGTGCCAGCAGCAGAGAGGTAGACTTTCAGTACGAGCAGTACTTC. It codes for CASSREVDFQYEQYF.

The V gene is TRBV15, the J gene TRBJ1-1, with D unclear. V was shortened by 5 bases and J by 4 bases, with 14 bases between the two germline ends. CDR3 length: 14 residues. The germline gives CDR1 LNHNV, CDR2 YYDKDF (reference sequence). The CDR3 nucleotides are TGTGCCACCAGCCCGGAGGGTTCTTTCACTGAAGCTTTCTTT. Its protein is CATSPEGSFTEAFF.

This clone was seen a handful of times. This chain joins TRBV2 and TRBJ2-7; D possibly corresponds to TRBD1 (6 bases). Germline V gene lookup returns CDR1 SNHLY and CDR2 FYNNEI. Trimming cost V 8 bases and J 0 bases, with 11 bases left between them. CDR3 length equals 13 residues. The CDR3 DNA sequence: TGTGCCAGCGGACAGTCTAGCTCCTACGAGCAGTACTTC. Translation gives CASGQSSSYEQYF.

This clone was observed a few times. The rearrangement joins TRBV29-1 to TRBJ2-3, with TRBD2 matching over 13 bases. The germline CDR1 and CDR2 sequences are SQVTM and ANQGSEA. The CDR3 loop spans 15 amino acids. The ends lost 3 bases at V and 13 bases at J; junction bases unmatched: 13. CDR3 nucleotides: TGCAGCGTTGAGGGACTAGCGGGGACCCGCGGGAGAGAGTATTTT. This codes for CSVEGLAGTRGREYF.

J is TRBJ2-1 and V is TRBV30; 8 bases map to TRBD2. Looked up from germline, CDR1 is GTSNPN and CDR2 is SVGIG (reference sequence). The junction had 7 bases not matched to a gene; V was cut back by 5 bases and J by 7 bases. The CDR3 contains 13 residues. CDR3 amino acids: CAWQRESINEQFF. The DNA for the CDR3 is TGTGCCTGGCAGCGGGAGAGTATTAATGAGCAGTTCTTC.

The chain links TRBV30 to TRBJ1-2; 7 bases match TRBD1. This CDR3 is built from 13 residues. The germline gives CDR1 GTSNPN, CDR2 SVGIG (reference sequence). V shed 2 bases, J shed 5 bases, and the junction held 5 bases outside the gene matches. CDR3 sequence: CAWSRGQIYGYTF. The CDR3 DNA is TGTGCCTGGAGTAGGGGACAGATATATGGCTACACCTTC.

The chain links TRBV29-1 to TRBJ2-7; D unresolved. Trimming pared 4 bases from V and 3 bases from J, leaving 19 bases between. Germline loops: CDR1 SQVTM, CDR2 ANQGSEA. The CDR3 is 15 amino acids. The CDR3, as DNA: TGCAGCGTTGGCGGAGAAAGACCGAGATTCTACGAGCAGTACTTC. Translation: CSVGGERPRFYEQYF.

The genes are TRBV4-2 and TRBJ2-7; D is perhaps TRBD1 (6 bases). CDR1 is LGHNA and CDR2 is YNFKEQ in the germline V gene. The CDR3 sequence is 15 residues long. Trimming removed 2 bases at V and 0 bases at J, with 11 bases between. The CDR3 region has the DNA TGTGCCAGCAGCCAAAATGGGGGCAGCTCCTACGAGCAGTACTTC. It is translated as CASSQNGGSSYEQYF.

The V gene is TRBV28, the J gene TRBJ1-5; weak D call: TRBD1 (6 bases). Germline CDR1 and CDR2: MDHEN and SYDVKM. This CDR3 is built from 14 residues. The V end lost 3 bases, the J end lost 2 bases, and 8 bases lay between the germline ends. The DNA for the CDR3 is TGTGCCAGCAGTTTCCGGACAGGCAATCAGCCCCAGCATTTT. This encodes CASSFRTGNQPQHF.

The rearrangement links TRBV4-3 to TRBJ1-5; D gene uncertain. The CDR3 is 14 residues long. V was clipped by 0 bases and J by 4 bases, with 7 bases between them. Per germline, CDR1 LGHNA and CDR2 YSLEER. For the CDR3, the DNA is TGCGCCAGCAGCCAAGATTTGGGAAATCAGCCCCAGCATTTT. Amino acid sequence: CASSQDLGNQPQHF.

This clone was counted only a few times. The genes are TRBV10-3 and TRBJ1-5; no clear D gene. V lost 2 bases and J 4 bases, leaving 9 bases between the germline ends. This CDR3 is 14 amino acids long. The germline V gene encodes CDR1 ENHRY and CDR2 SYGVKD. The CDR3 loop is CAISEGMDNQPQHF. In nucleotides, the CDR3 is TGTGCCATCAGTGAGGGGATGGATAATCAGCCCCAGCATTTT.

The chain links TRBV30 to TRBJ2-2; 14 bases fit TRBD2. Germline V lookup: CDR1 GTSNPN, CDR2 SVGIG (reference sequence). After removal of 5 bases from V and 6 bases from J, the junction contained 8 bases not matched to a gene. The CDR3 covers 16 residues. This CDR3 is CAWDGGLAGVPGELFF. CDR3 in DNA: TGTGCCTGGGACGGGGGACTAGCGGGAGTTCCCGGGGAGCTGTTTTTT.

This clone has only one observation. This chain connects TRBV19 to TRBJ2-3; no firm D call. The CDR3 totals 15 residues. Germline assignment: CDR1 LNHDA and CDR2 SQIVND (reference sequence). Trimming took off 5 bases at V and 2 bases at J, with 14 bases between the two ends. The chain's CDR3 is CASSRAAFSTDTQYF. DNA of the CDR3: TGTGCCAGTAGTCGCGCGGCCTTTTCCACAGATACGCAGTATTTT. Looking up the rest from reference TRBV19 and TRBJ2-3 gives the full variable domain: DGGITQSPKYLFRKEGQNVTLSCEQNLNHDAMYWYRQDPGQGLRLIYYSQIVNDFQKGDIAEGYSVSREKKESFPLTVTSAQKNPTAFYLCASSRAAFSTDTQYFGPGTRLTVL.

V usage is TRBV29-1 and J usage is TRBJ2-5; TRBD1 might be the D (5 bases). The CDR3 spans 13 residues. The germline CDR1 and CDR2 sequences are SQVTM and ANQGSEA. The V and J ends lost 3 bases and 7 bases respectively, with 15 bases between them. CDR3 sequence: CSVDDSHSGTQYF. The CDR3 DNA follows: TGCAGCGTTGATGACAGCCACTCCGGGACCCAGTACTTC.

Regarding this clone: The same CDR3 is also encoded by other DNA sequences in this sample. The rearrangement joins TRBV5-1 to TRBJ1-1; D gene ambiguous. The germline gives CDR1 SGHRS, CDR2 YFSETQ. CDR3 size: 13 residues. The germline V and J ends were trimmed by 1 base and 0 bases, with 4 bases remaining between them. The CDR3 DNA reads TGCGCCAGCAGCTTGACAGTGAACACTGAAGCTTTCTTT. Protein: CASSLTVNTEAFF.

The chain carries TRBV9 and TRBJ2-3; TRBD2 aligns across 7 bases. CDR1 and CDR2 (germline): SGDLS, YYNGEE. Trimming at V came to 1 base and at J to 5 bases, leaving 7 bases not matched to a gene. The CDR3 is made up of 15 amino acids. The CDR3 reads CASSVSISGKDTQYF. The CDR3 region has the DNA TGTGCCAGCAGCGTATCCATCAGCGGGAAAGATACGCAGTATTTT.

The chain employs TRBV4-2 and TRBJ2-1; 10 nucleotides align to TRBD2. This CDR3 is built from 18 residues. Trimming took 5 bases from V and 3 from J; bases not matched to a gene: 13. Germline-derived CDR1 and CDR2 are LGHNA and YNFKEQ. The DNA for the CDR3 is TGTGCCAGCAGCTCAACGACTAGCGGGTTCAAGTACTACAATGAGCAGTTCTTC. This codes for CASSSTTSGFKYYNEQFF.